The text below deals with one T cell receptor (beta chain). The antigen is not known. Healthy bone marrow donors made up the donors. This specimen comes from a study of cytomegalovirus exposure and HLA in healthy donors. Findings and caveats of the study: In a later analysis, specific HLA alleles were associated with around 17,000 TCR beta sequences at a 0.05 false discovery rate.

Amplification used 60 Vbeta primers and 13 Jbeta primers. Sequencing used immunoSEQ multiplex PCR; TCRdb keeps in-frame clones, though not all of them. Of 150,000 to 200,000 clones in the sample, roughly 78% were seen once. Sequenced: PBMCs. This TCR was recovered from a woman between 40 and 50 years old in good health and CMV-seronegative.

As DNA, the CDR3 is TGTGCCAGCAGTTACTCGAAAGGGACAGGGGACGAAAAACTGTTTTTT. Protein product: CASSYSKGTGDEKLFF. This sequence joins TRBV6-5 and TRBJ1-4, with 10 bases identical to TRBD1. The length of the CDR3 is 16 residues. Germline CDR1 and CDR2: MNHEY and SVGAGI. After removal of 0 bases from V and 8 bases from J, the junction contained 6 bases not matched to a gene.